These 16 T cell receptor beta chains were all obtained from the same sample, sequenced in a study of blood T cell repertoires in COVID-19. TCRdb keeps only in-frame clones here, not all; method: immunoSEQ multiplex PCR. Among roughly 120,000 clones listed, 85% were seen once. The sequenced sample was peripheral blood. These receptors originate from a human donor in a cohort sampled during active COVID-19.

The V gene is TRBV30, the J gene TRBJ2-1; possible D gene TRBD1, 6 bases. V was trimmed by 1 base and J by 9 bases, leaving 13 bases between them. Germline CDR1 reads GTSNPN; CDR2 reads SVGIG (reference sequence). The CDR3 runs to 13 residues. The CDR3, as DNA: TGTGCCTGGAGTGCATACAGGGCGGGTGAGCAGTTCTTC. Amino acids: CAWSAYRAGEQFF.

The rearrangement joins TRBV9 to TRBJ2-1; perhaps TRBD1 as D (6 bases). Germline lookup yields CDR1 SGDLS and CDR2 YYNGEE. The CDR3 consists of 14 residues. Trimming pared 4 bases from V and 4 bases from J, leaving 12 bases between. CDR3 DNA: TGTGCCAGCAGCCAAAGGACAGCATACAATGAGCAGTTCTTC. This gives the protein CASSQRTAYNEQFF. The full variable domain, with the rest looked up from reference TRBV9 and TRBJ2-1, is DSGVTQTPKHLITATGQRVTLRCSPRSGDLSVYWYQQSLDQGLQFLIQYYNGEERAKGNILERFSAQQFPDLHSELNLSSLELGDSALYFCASSQRTAYNEQFFGPGTRLTVL.

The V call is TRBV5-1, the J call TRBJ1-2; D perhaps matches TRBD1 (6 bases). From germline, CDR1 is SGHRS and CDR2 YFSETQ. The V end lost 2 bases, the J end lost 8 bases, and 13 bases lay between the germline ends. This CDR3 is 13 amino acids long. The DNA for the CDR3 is TGCGCCAGCAGCTTCGGGGGGCGCGTGGGCTACACCTTC. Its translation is CASSFGGRVGYTF.

Here the CDR3 reads CASSLGGRGDEQFF. Here the CDR3 DNA reads TGTGCCAGCAGCTTGGGGGGTCGGGGCGATGAGCAGTTCTTC. This chain uses TRBV7-2 with TRBJ2-1, with a possible D match to TRBD2 (6 bases). This CDR3 is built from 14 residues. Germline CDR1 reads SGHTA; CDR2 reads FQGNSA. Trimming left V 3 bases short and J 8 bases short, with 14 bases between.

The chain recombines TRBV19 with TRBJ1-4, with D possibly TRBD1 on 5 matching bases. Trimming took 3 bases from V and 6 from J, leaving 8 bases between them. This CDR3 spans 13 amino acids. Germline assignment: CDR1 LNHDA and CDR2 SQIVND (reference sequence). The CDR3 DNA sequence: TGTGCCAGTAGTATCACCAGGGATGAAAAACTGTTTTTT. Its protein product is CASSITRDEKLFF.

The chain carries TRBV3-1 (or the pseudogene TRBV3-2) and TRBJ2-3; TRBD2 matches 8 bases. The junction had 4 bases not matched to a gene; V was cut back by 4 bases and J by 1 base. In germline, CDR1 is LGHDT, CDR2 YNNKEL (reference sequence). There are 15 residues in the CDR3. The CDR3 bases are TGTGCCAGCAGCCCTCGAGCGGGGGGCACAGATACGCAGTATTTT. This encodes CASSPRAGGTDTQYF.

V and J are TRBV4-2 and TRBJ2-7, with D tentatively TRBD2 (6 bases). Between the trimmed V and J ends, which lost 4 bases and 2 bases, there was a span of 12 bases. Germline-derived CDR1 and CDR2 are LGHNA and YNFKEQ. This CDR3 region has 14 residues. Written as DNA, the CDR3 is TGTGCCAGCAGCCGCGATCGGGGGACCTACGAGCAGTACTTC. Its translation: CASSRDRGTYEQYF.

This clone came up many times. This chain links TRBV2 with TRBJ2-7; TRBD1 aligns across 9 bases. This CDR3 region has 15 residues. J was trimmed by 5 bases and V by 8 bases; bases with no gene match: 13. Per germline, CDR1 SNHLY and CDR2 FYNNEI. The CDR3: CASSRGGTGIDEQYF. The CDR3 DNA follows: TGTGCCAGCTCTAGGGGCGGGACAGGGATCGACGAGCAGTACTTC.

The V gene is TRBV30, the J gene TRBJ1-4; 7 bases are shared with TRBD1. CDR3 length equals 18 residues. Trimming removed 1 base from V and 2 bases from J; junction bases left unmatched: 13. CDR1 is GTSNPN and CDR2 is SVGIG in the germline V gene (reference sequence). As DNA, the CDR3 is TGTGCCTGGAGTGATGAGGTGGGAAGGGGGCTTACTAATGAAAAACTGTTTTTT. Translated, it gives CAWSDEVGRGLTNEKLFF.

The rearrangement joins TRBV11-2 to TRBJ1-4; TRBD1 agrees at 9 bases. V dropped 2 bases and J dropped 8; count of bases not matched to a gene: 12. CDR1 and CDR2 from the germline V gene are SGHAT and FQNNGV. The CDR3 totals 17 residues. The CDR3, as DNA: TGTGCCAGCAGCTTACTAGGGACAGGGAGAGGGGGCGAAAAACTGTTTTTT. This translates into CASSLLGTGRGGEKLFF.

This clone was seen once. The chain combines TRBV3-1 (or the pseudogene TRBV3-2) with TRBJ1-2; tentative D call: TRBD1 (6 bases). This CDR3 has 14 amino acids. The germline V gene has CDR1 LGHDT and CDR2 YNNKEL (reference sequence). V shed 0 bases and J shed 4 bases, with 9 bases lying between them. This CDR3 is CASSQEPDSYGYTF. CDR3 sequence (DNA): TGTGCCAGCAGCCAAGAGCCGGACAGCTATGGCTACACCTTC.

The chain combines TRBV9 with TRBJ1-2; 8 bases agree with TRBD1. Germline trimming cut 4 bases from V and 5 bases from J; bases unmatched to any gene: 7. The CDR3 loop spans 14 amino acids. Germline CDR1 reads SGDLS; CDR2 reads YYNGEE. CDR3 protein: CASSPQDRVYGYTF. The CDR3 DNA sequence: TGTGCCAGCAGCCCCCAGGACAGGGTTTATGGCTACACCTTC. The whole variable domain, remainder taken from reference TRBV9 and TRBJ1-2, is DSGVTQTPKHLITATGQRVTLRCSPRSGDLSVYWYQQSLDQGLQFLIQYYNGEERAKGNILERFSAQQFPDLHSELNLSSLELGDSALYFCASSPQDRVYGYTFGSGTRLTVV.

CDR3 residues: CASSLAQFGDWKYYGYTF. The CDR3 coding sequence is TGTGCCAGCAGCTTAGCGCAGTTTGGCGACTGGAAGTACTATGGCTACACCTTC. The rearrangement uses TRBV7-8 and TRBJ1-2; D gene uncertain. V was clipped by 0 bases and J by 3 bases, with 20 bases between them. In germline, CDR1 is SGHVS, CDR2 FQNEAQ. The CDR3 runs to 18 residues. Drawing the rest from reference TRBV7-8 and TRBJ1-2, the complete variable domain is GAGVSQSPRYKVAKRGQDVALRCDPISGHVSLFWYQQALGQGPEFLTYFQNEAQLDKSGLPSDRFFAERPEGSVSTLKIQRTQQEDSAVYLCASSLAQFGDWKYYGYTFGSGTRLTVV.

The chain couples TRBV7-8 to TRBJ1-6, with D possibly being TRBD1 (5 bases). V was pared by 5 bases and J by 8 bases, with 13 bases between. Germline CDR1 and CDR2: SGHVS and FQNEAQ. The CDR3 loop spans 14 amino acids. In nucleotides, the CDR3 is TGTGCCAGCAGCCTCAGGGTGTCCGATTCACCCCTCCACTTT. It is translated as CASSLRVSDSPLHF.

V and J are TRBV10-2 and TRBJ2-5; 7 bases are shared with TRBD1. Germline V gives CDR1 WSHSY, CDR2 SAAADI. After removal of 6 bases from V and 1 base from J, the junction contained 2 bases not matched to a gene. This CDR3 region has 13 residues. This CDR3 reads CASRRDSQETQYF. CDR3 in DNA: TGCGCCAGCAGACGGGACAGCCAAGAGACCCAGTACTTC.

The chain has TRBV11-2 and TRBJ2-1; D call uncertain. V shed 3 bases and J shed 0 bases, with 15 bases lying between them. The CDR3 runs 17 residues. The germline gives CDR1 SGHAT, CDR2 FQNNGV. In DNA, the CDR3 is TGTGCCAGCAGCTTCACCCTGACACCAAGCTCCTACAATGAGCAGTTCTTC. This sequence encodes CASSFTLTPSSYNEQFF.